The 12 T cell receptor beta chains listed next were all sequenced from one sample in a study of identical twins. TCRdb re-called the 5' RACE reads through MiXCR, storing one row per CDR3 protein. Altogether some 630,000 distinct CDR3 sequences are present, 7.1% being singletons, with the ten largest covering 1.5% to 2%. These data were likewise used in another study, on yellow fever vaccine responses in identical twins.

The material sequenced was PBMCs. The receptor set was obtained from a woman between 18 and 29 years old in good health.

This clonotype appeared a few times. The chain uses TRBV20-1 and TRBJ2-1, with unresolved D. The CDR3 totals 12 residues. Looked up from germline, CDR1 is DFQATT and CDR2 is SNEGSKA (reference sequence). The V end was cut by 0 bases, the J end by 9 bases, with 9 bases between. As DNA, the CDR3 is TGCAGTGCTAGAGATGAGTTTTTTGAGCAGTTCTTC. Translated: CSARDEFFEQFF.

There are a few counts of this clonotype. This chain uses TRBV20-1 with TRBJ2-7; TRBD1 aligns across 11 bases. CDR1 DFQATT and CDR2 SNEGSKA come from the germline V gene (reference sequence). CDR3 length: 15 residues. V gave up 5 bases and J gave up 3 bases; unmatched junction bases: 9. This CDR3 is CSAELRTGGYYEQYF. The CDR3 region has the DNA TGCAGTGCTGAGTTACGGACAGGGGGCTACTACGAGCAGTACTTC.

The sample holds many counts of this clonotype. This chain connects TRBV12-3 or TRBV12-4 to TRBJ1-1; D is possibly TRBD1 (5 bases). Trimming cost V 6 bases and J 2 bases, with 16 bases left between them. This CDR3 has 15 amino acids. The CDR3 loop is CASRDDRARNTEAFF. The CDR3 nucleotides are TGTGCCAGCAGGGATGACAGAGCCCGAAACACTGAAGCTTTCTTT.

This chain joins TRBV19 and TRBJ2-2, with 10 nucleotides matching TRBD2. V was pared by 7 bases and J by 5 bases, with 13 bases of the junction left unmatched. Germline-derived CDR1 and CDR2 are LNHDA and SQIVND (reference sequence). This CDR3 is built from 17 residues. For the CDR3, the DNA is TGTGCCAGTATGAAACCGACTAGCGGGTTGTGGACCGGGGAGCTGTTTTTT. Its translation: CASMKPTSGLWTGELFF.

Ten or more counts support this clonotype. V is TRBV13 and J is TRBJ1-3, with a weak D call TRBD1 (5 bases). The CDR3 loop spans 15 amino acids. Germline V gene data show CDR1 as PRHDT and CDR2 as FYEKMQ (reference sequence). The V end lost 6 bases, the J end lost 7 bases, and 19 bases lay between the germline ends. The DNA of the CDR3 is TGTGCCAGCAGTTCTGCGGGTCGGGGGAGTAACACCATATATTTT. It codes for CASSSAGRGSNTIYF.

This clonotype was counted only a few times. The chain employs TRBV28 and TRBJ2-3; TRBD2 agrees at 9 bases. The ends lost 6 bases at V and 1 base at J; junction bases unmatched: 17. Germline V gives CDR1 MDHEN, CDR2 SYDVKM. The CDR3 covers 19 residues. CDR3 residues: CASSHAGTSSSHGTDTQYF. CDR3 bases: TGTGCCAGCAGCCATGCCGGGACTAGCAGTTCCCATGGCACAGATACGCAGTATTTT.

J is TRBJ1-1 and V is TRBV5-1; maybe TRBD1 (5 bases). Deletions cut 0 bases from V and 3 bases from J, with 12 bases between. This CDR3 is built from 15 residues. Germline V CDR1 and CDR2: SGHRS, YFSETQ. In DNA form, the CDR3 reads TGCGCCAGCAGCTTGGTGTGGGGGAAGGACACTGAAGCTTTCTTT. Protein sequence: CASSLVWGKDTEAFF. Variable domain in full (rest from reference TRBV5-1 and TRBJ1-1): KAGVTQTPRYLIKTRGQQVTLSCSPISGHRSVSWYQQTPGQGLQFLFEYFSETQRNKGNFPGRFSGRQFSNSRSEMNVSTLELGDSALYLCASSLVWGKDTEAFFGQGTRLTVV.

This clonotype was observed at least ten times. In DNA, the CDR3 is TGTGCCAGCAGCTTAGGCGGGGGGGCAAACAATGAGCAGTTCTTC. Translating gives CASSLGGGANNEQFF. The chain couples TRBV7-9 to TRBJ2-1; the match to TRBD2 covers 9 bases. This CDR3 contains 15 residues. V was clipped by 1 base and J by 5 bases; unmatched bases: 3. CDR1 is SEHNR and CDR2 is FQNEAQ in the germline V gene (reference sequence).

Only a few counts were recorded for this clonotype. This rearrangement joins TRBV12-3 or TRBV12-4 to TRBJ2-1; 7 bases are shared with TRBD2. The CDR3 contains 13 residues. J lost 3 bases, V lost 5 bases, and 1 base had no gene match. The CDR3 reads CASSREVYNEQFF. The CDR3 DNA sequence: TGTGCCAGCAGTCGGGAGGTCTACAATGAGCAGTTCTTC.

In this sample, this clonotype turned up a few times. The rearrangement joins TRBV25-1 to TRBJ1-1; perhaps TRBD1 as D (6 bases). Trimming left V 0 bases short and J 3 bases short, with 14 bases between. Germline V CDR1 and CDR2: MGHDK, SYGVNS. CDR3 length equals 16 residues. The CDR3 protein is CASSEYFRGGDTEAFF. As DNA, the CDR3 is TGTGCCAGCAGTGAATATTTCAGGGGAGGGGACACTGAAGCTTTCTTT.

There are many counts of this clonotype. The CDR3 is CASKEEVSSYNEQFF. In DNA form, the CDR3 reads TGTGCCAGCAAAGAAGAGGTGAGCTCCTACAATGAGCAGTTCTTC. The chain is built from TRBV2 and TRBJ2-1; no definite D call. The germline V gene encodes CDR1 SNHLY and CDR2 FYNNEI. V was pared by 7 bases and J by 0 bases, with 13 bases between. The CDR3 is 15 amino acids.

This clonotype was recorded a few times. V gene TRBV7-9 combines with J gene TRBJ2-7, with D unclear. The CDR3 runs to 12 residues. Germline-derived CDR1 and CDR2 are SEHNR and FQNEAQ (reference sequence). Between the trimmed V and J ends, which lost 5 bases and 2 bases, there was a span of 7 bases. Written as DNA, the CDR3 is TGTGCCAGCAGCCTCTCCCCCTACGAGCAGTACGTC. Protein sequence: CASSLSPYEQYV.